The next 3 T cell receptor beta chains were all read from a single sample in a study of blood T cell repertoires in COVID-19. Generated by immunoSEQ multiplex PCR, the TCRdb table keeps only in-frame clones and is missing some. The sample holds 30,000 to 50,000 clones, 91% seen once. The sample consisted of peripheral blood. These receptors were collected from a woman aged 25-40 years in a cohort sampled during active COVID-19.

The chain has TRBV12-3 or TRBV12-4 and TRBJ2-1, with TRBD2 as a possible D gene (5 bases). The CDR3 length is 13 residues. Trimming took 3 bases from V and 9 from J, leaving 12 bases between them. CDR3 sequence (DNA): TGTGCCAGCAGTTTGCGGGCGAGCGGTGAGCAGTTCTTC. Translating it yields CASSLRASGEQFF.

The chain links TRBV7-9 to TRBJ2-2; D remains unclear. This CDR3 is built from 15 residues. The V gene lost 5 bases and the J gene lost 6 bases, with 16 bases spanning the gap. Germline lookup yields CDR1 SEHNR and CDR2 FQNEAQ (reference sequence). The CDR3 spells CASSPRYSSPGELFF. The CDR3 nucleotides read TGTGCCAGCAGCCCACGGTATTCAAGTCCCGGGGAGCTGTTTTTT. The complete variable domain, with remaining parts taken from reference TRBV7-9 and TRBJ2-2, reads DTGVSQNPRHKITKRGQNVTFRCDPISEHNRLYWYRQTLGQGPEFLTYFQNEAQLEKSRLLSDRFSAERPKGSFSTLEIQRTEQGDSAMYLCASSPRYSSPGELFFGEGSRLTVL.

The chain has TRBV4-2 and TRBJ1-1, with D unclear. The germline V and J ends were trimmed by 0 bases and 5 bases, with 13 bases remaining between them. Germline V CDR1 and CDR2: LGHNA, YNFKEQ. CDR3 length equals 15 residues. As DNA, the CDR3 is TGTGCCAGCAGCCAAGAGGAGGCGTTGGGGACTGAAGCTTTCTTT. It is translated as CASSQEEALGTEAFF.